This T cell receptor (beta chain) was sequenced during a study of blood T cells in healthy people across ages. Study findings and constraints: As naive T cell percentage varied, TCR beta diversity correlated strongly with it.

Primed by a sample-barcoded 5' primer and a J-beta primer mix, a second PCR proceeded for 7 to 11 cycles. TCRdb itself ran the 5' RACE reads through MiXCR, one entry per CDR3 protein. This table has 850,000 to 1,100,000 distinct CDR3 sequences, 35% to 40% appearing once. Concerning this clonotype itself: Its antigen remains unknown.

Germline loops: CDR1 MNHEY, CDR2 SVGAGI. V dropped 9 bases and J dropped 5 bases, with 16 bases sitting between them. This CDR3 region has 13 residues. The chain uses TRBV6-5 and TRBJ1-2, with D perhaps matching TRBD1 (5 bases). Sequencing used blood. The TCR sequence derives from a man younger than 35 in good health. The CDR3 reads CASTAGVAYGYTF. The CDR3 DNA is TGTGCCAGTACGGCGGGGGTGGCATATGGCTACACCTTC.